A single sample is the source of the 6 T cell receptor beta chains below, sequenced in a study of T cell responses to AZD1222 COVID-19 vaccine (dated by TCRdb to the early 2020s). The time point label for this specimen denotes: about 28 days (+/-7) after the second vaccine dose. The sample's treatment or condition, from its label and the paper: meningococcal conjugate vaccine given as trial control. Preparation of the library involved the immunoSEQ multiplex PCR assay. TCRdb took over this immuneACCESS table, retaining in-frame rearrangements with V and J assigned. Such tables are incomplete; in checked studies, under half of the missing clones stem from an unresolved V gene, and the remainder is unexplained. For this sample the table gives about 200,000 clones, of which 90% to 95% were detected only once. 3.6% of the sample is taken by the ten largest. The sequenced sample was peripheral blood, obtained 28 days after the second dose of the MenACWY control vaccine. The receptor source for this set is an adult who received the MenACWY meningococcal vaccine as a control.

This sequence joins TRBV10-3 and TRBJ2-1; 9 positions match TRBD2. The CDR3 extends over 15 amino acids. The junction had 6 bases not matched to a gene; V was cut back by 1 base and J by 8 bases. From germline, CDR1 is ENHRY and CDR2 SYGVKD. The CDR3 coding sequence is TGTGCCATCAGTGAGTTGCGGGAGGGCCTCCATGAGCAGTTCTTC. Amino acid sequence: CAISELREGLHEQFF.

The rearrangement uses TRBV6-2 or TRBV6-3 and TRBJ2-5, with D perhaps TRBD2 (6 bases). V shed 4 bases and J shed 4 bases, with 16 bases lying between them. Germline CDR1 MNHEY, CDR2 SVGEGT. CDR3 length: 15 amino acids. CDR3 nucleotide sequence: TGTGCCAGCAGTTTGCCCCAAGTGGGAGGAGAGACCCAGTACTTC. As protein: CASSLPQVGGETQYF.

DNA of the CDR3: TGTGCCAGCAGCTCCGTCTTTGGGGAGCGGGACCCCTACGAGCAGTACTTC. Amino acids: CASSSVFGERDPYEQYF. The chain combines TRBV7-9 with TRBJ2-7; 7 bases map to TRBD2. Trimming took 4 bases from V and 2 from J; bases not matched to a gene: 14. The germline V gene has CDR1 SEHNR and CDR2 FQNEAQ (reference sequence). The length of the CDR3 is 17 residues.

The chain employs TRBV5-1 and TRBJ2-2; no firm D call. Trimming took 5 bases from V and 1 from J, leaving 6 bases between them. The length of the CDR3 is 13 residues. From germline, CDR1 is SGHRS and CDR2 YFSETQ. The CDR3 here is CASSRENTGELFF. The CDR3 region has the DNA TGCGCCAGCAGTAGGGAGAACACCGGGGAGCTGTTTTTT.

The rearrangement links TRBV24-1 to TRBJ2-1; D is possibly TRBD1 (7 bases). Germline V gives CDR1 KGHDR, CDR2 SFDVKD. Trimming cost V 2 bases and J 7 bases, with 17 bases left between them. This CDR3 contains 16 residues. DNA for the CDR3: TGTGCCACCAGTGATTGGGGGGCAGGGGGTGGGAATGAGCAGTTCTTC. Amino acid sequence: CATSDWGAGGGNEQFF.

Only a few counts were recorded for this clone. The chain carries TRBV5-8 and TRBJ2-3, with unresolved D. Germline CDR1 SGHTS, CDR2 YDEGEE. V was shortened by 4 bases and J by 5 bases, with 14 bases between the two germline ends. CDR3 size: 14 residues. This CDR3 reads CASSPALWGDTQYF. The CDR3 DNA reads as TGTGCCAGCAGCCCGGCCCTTTGGGGAGATACGCAGTATTTT. Using reference TRBV5-8 and TRBJ2-3 for the parts outside the CDR3, the full variable domain is EAGVTQSPTHLIKTRGQQATLRCSPISGHTSVYWYQQALGLGLQFLLWYDEGEERNRGNFPPRFSGRQFPNYSSELNVNALELEDSALYLCASSPALWGDTQYFGPGTRLTVL.